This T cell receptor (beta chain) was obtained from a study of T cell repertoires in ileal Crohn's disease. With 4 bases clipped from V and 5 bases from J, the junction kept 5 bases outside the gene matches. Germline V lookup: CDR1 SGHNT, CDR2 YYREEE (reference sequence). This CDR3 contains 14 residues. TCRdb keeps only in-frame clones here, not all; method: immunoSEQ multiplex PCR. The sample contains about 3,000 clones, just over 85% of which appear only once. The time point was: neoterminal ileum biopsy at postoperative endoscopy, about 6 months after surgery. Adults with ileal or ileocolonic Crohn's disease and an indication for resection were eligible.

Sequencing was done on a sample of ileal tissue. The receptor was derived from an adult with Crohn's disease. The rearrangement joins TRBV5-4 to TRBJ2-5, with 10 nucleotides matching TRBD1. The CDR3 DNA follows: TGTGCCAGCAGCACAGGACAGGGGGTTGAGACCCAGTACTTC. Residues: CASSTGQGVETQYF.